This entry features one T cell receptor (beta chain) sequence. No antigen is known for it. Enriched by negative magnetic separation, total CD8+ T cells were obtained. The data stem from a study of human CD8 memory T cell subsets. Study findings and constraints: Only a minimal degree of mutual overlap characterized stem-like memory and precursor exhausted T cell repertoires. Higher diversity in stem-like memory T cells than in precursor exhausted T cells was suggested by Chao1 estimates.

Construction of TCR beta libraries was accomplished by means of UMI-labeled 5' RACE. Per the original data handling: Functional CDR3 beta clonotypes, numbering between 3,000 and 18,000, were present in each TCR beta library. No DNA is given; TCRdb re-called the 5' RACE reads and lists each CDR3 protein once. The V and J calls, along with clone size, are taken from TCRdb and not from the paper's own processing. Its table lists fewer than 6,500 distinct CDR3 sequences. Germline CDR1 and CDR2: SGHDT and YYEEEE. The CDR3 runs to 15 residues. The sample comprised CD8+ effector memory T cells (TEM) sorted from PBMCs. Stated subset: effector memory CD8 T cells, CCR7- CD45RO+ CD95+. The chain joins TRBV5-6 to TRBJ2-3; there is no DNA to check the TCRdb D call of TRBD2. This receptor was identified in a human donor in good health. The CDR3 here is CASSQGLAGTDTQYF.